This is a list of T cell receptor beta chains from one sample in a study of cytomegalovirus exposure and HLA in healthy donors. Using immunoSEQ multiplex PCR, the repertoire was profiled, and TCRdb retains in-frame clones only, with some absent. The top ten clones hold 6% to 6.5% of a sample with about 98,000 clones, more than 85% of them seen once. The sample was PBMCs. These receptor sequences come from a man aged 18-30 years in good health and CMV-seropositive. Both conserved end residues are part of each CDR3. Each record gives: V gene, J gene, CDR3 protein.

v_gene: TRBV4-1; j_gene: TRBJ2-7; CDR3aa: CASSQGAVAYEQYF
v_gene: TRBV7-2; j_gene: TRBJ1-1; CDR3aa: CASSFDRVTEAFF
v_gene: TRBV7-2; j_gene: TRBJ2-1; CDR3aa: CASSPTSGGAGEQFF
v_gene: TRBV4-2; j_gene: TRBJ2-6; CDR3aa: CASSLDPGGGFSGANVLTF
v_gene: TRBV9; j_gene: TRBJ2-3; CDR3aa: CASSPLAGGRTDTQYF
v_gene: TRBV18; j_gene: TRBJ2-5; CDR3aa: CASSPGARQETQYF
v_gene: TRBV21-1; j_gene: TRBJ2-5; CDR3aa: CASSKATSGRRETQYF
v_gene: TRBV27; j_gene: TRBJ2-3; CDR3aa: CASSFSSGGPYQYF
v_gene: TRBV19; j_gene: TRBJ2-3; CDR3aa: CASSIEAGPTDTQYF
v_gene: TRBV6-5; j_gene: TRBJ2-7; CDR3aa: CASSYAGLAGGYEQYF
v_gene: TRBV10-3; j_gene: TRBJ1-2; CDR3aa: CAIKGQGVHGYTF
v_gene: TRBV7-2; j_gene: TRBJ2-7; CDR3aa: CASSLSTYEQYF
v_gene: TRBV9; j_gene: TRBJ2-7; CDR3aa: CASSVASPGVAGEFHEQYF
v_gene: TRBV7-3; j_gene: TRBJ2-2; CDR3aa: CASSLTGTANTGELFF
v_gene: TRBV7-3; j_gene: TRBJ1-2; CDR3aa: CASSALFPVPGASHGYTF
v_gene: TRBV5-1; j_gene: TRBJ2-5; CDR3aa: CASSFEGRGETQYF
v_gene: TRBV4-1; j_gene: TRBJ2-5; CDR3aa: CASSQESGQGWTQYF
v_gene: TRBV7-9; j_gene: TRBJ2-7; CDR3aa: CASSLAEGSYEQYF
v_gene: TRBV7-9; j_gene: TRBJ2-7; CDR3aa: CASSLIPERYEQYF
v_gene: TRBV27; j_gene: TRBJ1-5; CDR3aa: CASSLATDSNQPQHF
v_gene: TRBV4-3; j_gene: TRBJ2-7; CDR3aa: CASSQTLAFNEQYF
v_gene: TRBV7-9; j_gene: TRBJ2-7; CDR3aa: CASSLGTGISSYEQYF
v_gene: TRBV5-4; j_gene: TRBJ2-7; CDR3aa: CASSLSGTGLYEQYF
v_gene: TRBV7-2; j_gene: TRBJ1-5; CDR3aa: CAIYWGRDQPQHF
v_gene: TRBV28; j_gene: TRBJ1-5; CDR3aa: CASTLEAQPQHF
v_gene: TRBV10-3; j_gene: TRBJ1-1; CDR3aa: CAISESIEGKTEAFF
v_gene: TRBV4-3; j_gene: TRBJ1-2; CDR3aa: CASSQGYGSTYGYTF
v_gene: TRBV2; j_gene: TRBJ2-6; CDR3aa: CASRLEGSGANVLTF
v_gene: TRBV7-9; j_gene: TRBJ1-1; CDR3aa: CASSLGEYDRGAEAFF
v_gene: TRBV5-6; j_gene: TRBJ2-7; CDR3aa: CASSPGHSYEQYF
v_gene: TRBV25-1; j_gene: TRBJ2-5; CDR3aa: CASSFGGTETQYF
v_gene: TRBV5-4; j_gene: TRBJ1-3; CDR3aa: CASSSRQGTPSGNTIYF
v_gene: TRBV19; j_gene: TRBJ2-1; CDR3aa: CASSPGSDPFNEQFF
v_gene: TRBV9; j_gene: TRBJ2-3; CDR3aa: CASTHPGGNTQYF
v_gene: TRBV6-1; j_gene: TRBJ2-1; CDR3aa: CASSGRTSGSDEQFF
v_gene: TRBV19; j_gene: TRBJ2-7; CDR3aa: CASSGGTSTYEQYF
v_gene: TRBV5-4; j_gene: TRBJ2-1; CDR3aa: CASSPGTSGRGDGPNEQFF
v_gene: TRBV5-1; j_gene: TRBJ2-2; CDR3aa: CASSLEIDTGELFF
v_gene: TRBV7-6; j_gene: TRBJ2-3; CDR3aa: CASRSGTDTQYF
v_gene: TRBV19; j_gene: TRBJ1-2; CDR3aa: CASSSRTATYTF
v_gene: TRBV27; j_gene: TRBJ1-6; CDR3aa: CASSLTGRGSPLHF
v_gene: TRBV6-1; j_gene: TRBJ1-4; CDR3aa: CASSEWGREEKLFF
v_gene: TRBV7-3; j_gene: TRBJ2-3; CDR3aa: CASSPRYGGVADTQYF
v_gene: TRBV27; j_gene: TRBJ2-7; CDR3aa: CASSPGTGGYEQYF
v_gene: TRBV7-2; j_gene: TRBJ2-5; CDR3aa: CASSFRLVETQYF
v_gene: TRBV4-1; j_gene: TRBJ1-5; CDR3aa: CASSQVEYSIGNQPQHF
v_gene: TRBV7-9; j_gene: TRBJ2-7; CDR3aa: CASSSVKGGPTYEQYF
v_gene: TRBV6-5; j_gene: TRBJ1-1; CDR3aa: CASSYGYGGGNTEAFF
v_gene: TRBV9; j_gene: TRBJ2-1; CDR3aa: CASSPPGSSYNEQFF
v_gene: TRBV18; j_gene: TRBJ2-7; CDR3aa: CASSPGVPVQSEQYF
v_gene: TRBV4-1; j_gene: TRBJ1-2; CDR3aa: CASSQSTGQGNYGYTF